These T cell receptor beta chains were read from a single sample in a study of cytomegalovirus exposure and HLA in healthy donors. Sequenced by immunoSEQ multiplex PCR; TCRdb stores in-frame clones only, minus some. The profile shows 150,000 to 200,000 clones, around 82% of them singletons. Sequencing was carried out using PBMCs. All receptors derive from a young man in good health and CMV-seronegative. CDR3s include the opening cysteine and the closing phenylalanine or tryptophan. The D gene is left open where the match is weak. Not every row has a clone size; where given, it reads once, few, many or a size class.

V,size,D,length,J,CDR3,DNA
TRBV6-1,-,-,15,TRBJ1-5,CASSAAEGRNQPQHF,TGTGCCAGCAGTGCCGCCGAGGGCAGGAATCAGCCCCAGCATTTT
TRBV9,few,TRBD2,20,TRBJ2-2,CASSVRPGTSGRAGTGELFF,TGTGCCAGCAGCGTACGTCCCGGGACTAGCGGGAGGGCTGGCACCGGGGAGCTGTTTTTT
TRBV18,once,-,15,TRBJ2-7,CASSPTIGVAYEQYF,TGTGCCAGCTCACCAACGATCGGAGTCGCCTACGAGCAGTACTTC
TRBV5-1,once,TRBD2,16,TRBJ2-1,CASSLEGSGGVDEQFF,TGCGCCAGCAGCTTGGAGGGCAGCGGGGGAGTGGATGAGCAGTTCTTC
TRBV20-1,-,-,11,TRBJ1-4,CSARDRDIRFF,TGCAGTGCTAGAGACCGGGACATTAGGTTTTTT
TRBV5-6,-,-,14,TRBJ2-5,CASSLGQPQETQYF,TGTGCCAGCAGCTTGGGACAGCCCCAAGAGACCCAGTACTTC
TRBV19,-,-,15,TRBJ1-6,CASNTGNTYNSPLHF,TGTGCCAGTAACACAGGGAATACTTATAATTCACCCCTCCACTTT
TRBV5-5,-,TRBD2,15,TRBJ2-2,CASSLILAGGGELFF,TGTGCCAGCAGCTTGATACTAGCGGGAGGCGGGGAGCTGTTTTTT
TRBV5-1,few,-,14,TRBJ1-2,CASSLGQKNYGYTF,TGCGCCAGCAGCTTGGGACAGAAAAACTATGGCTACACCTTC
TRBV19,-,-,17,TRBJ1-2,CASSKPLDFLGGYGYTF,TGTGCCAGTAGTAAACCTTTGGACTTCCTTGGAGGGTATGGCTACACCTTC
TRBV7-6,-,TRBD1,14,TRBJ1-2,CASSSASRDRVQTF,TGTGCCAGCAGCTCCGCGTCCCGGGACAGGGTTCAAACCTTC
TRBV6-1,-,TRBD1,15,TRBJ1-2,CASTFGDRGAYGYTF,TGTGCCAGCACCTTCGGGGACAGGGGAGCCTATGGCTACACCTTC
TRBV6-4,-,TRBD1,16,TRBJ2-3,CASSERQGWDTDTQYF,TGTGCCAGCAGTGAAAGACAGGGATGGGACACAGATACGCAGTATTTT
TRBV9,-,-,14,TRBJ2-1,CASSVDSFDNEQFF,TGTGCCAGCAGCGTAGATAGTTTTGACAATGAGCAGTTCTTC
TRBV30,-,-,13,TRBJ1-2,CAWSISIDGGYTF,TGTGCCTGGAGTATATCCATTGATGGCGGCTACACCTTC
TRBV28,-,TRBD1,14,TRBJ2-7,CASTSGTGTWEQYF,TGTGCCAGCACCTCCGGGACAGGGACCTGGGAGCAGTACTTC
TRBV6-5,once,TRBD1,14,TRBJ2-7,CASSYLSGGYEQYF,TGTGCCAGCAGTTATCTGTCAGGGGGCTACGAGCAGTACTTC
TRBV7-2,-,TRBD2,12,TRBJ2-1,CASSLFAGGLFF,TGTGCCAGCAGCTTGTTTGCGGGGGGGCTTTTCTTC